These 9 T cell receptor beta chains originate from one sample sequenced in a study of a mutant IDH1 vaccine in newly diagnosed glioma. Sample time point: week 47, end of study. Doses comprised 300 ug of mutant IDH1 20-mer peptide each, plus topical imiquimod. Clones were read by immunoSEQ multiplex PCR, and TCRdb kept only the in-frame ones, dropping some. Here the sample spans about 85,000 clones, roughly 86% being singletons. The antigens these receptors bind are not known. Source: PBMCs, taken from a glioma patient whose treatment included an IDH1 peptide vaccine. Receptors were obtained from a woman between 50 and 59 years old with glioma.

This rearrangement joins TRBV5-1 to TRBJ1-1; 9 positions agree with TRBD1. V dropped 4 bases and J dropped 6; count of bases not matched to a gene: 10. The germline V gene has CDR1 SGHRS and CDR2 YFSETQ. The CDR3 is 15 residues long. This CDR3 is CASSAGQGGVPEAFF. The CDR3 DNA reads TGCGCCAGCAGCGCGGGACAGGGAGGGGTCCCTGAAGCTTTCTTT.

In its sample, this clone was seen once. The rearrangement joins TRBV19 to TRBJ1-2; TRBD1 might be the D (6 bases). Between the trimmed V and J ends, which lost 4 bases and 3 bases, there was a span of 15 bases. CDR3 length equals 15 residues. Germline lookup yields CDR1 LNHDA and CDR2 SQIVND (reference sequence). For the CDR3, the DNA is TGTGCCAGTAGTACGCATACGGACAGATACTATGGCTACACCTTC. This gives the protein CASSTHTDRYYGYTF.

The DNA of the CDR3 is TGCAGCGTTAGGCTAGCGGGAATTTATGAGCAGTTCTTC. Its protein is CSVRLAGIYEQFF. This chain links TRBV29-1 with TRBJ2-1, with 9 bases fitting TRBD2. CDR1 SQVTM and CDR2 ANQGSEA come from the germline V gene. J lost 8 bases, V lost 5 bases, and 7 bases had no gene match. CDR3 length: 13 residues.

The V gene is TRBV30, the J gene TRBJ2-1; TRBD2 matches 10 bases. The CDR3 covers 14 residues. V was pared by 8 bases and J by 8 bases, with 12 bases of the junction left unmatched. The germline V gene has CDR1 GTSNPN and CDR2 SVGIG (reference sequence). CDR3 amino acids: CARNLAGAPHEQFF. The CDR3 DNA sequence: TGTGCCCGAAACCTAGCGGGAGCTCCCCATGAGCAGTTCTTC.

The chain couples TRBV9 to TRBJ1-1; no firm D call. The V gene lost 2 bases and the J gene lost 0 bases, with 8 bases spanning the gap. The germline V gene has CDR1 SGDLS and CDR2 YYNGEE. The CDR3 runs to 14 residues. CDR3 region: CASSVGGVNTEAFF. The DNA of the CDR3 is TGTGCCAGCAGCGTCGGCGGGGTGAACACTGAAGCTTTCTTT.

The CDR3 DNA sequence: TGTGCCAGCTCACCAAGGGCAGGGGGCGGAGGCTACACCTTC. This encodes CASSPRAGGGGYTF. V usage is TRBV18 and J usage is TRBJ1-2; 8 bases map to TRBD1. The CDR3 runs 14 residues. Germline loops: CDR1 KGHSH, CDR2 LQKENI. With 2 bases clipped from V and 8 bases from J, the junction kept 7 bases outside the gene matches.

This rearrangement joins TRBV2 to TRBJ2-4; D unresolved. The CDR3 contains 15 residues. Deletions cut 3 bases from V and 6 bases from J, with 15 bases between. From germline, CDR1 is SNHLY and CDR2 FYNNEI. The CDR3 loop is CASSDPGGWGNIQYF. The CDR3 DNA reads as TGTGCCAGCAGTGATCCCGGTGGATGGGGAAACATTCAGTACTTC. The variable domain in full, completed from reference TRBV2 and TRBJ2-4, reads EPEVTQTPSHQVTQMGQEVILRCVPISNHLYFYWYRQILGQKVEFLVSFYNNEISEKSEIFDDQFSVERPDGSNFTLKIRSTKLEDSAMYFCASSDPGGWGNIQYFGAGTRLSVL.

This rearrangement joins TRBV12-5 to TRBJ2-3; D is possibly TRBD1 or TRBD2 (7 bases each). V was cut by 5 bases and J by 1 base, with 16 bases left in between. Germline V CDR1 and CDR2: LGHNT, FRNRAP. This CDR3 is built from 16 residues. The CDR3 region is CASGPRGGLGTDTQYF. CDR3 nucleotides: TGTGCTAGTGGTCCCAGGGGGGGGCTTGGCACAGATACGCAGTATTTT.

J is TRBJ1-1 and V is TRBV27; the match to TRBD1 covers 7 bases. This CDR3 spans 14 amino acids. Germline CDR1 is MNHEY and CDR2 is SMNVEV (reference sequence). V trimming: 2 bases; J trimming: 4 bases; junction bases outside the gene matches: 4. In nucleotides, the CDR3 is TGTGCCAGCAGTTTACCCGACAGGGCCACTGAAGCTTTCTTT. Amino acid sequence: CASSLPDRATEAFF.